This T cell receptor (beta chain) was sequenced during a study of OX40 agonist ivuxolimab in advanced cancers. Looking at the study overall: The dose-escalation cohort was approximately 80% male, with a mean age of 60 years, ranging roughly 23 to 90. Antecedent anti-PD-1, anti-PD-L1 or anti-CTLA-4 therapy was permissible, with roughly 40% having received some.

Measured with immunoSEQ multiplex PCR; TCRdb has only the in-frame clones, and not every one. This sample has tens of thousands of clones, with approximately 87% found just once. Germline-derived CDR1 and CDR2 are GTSNPN and SVGIG (reference sequence). The CDR3 is made up of 14 amino acids. V lost 2 bases and J lost 6; bases outside the gene matches: 6. Remarks on this clone: What it binds is unknown.

Whole-study findings and limits: On average, CD8+ T cells showed a greater number of expanded clones than CD4+. Dose levels from 0.1 to 3.0 mg/kg saw CD4+ and CD8+ blood T cells expand clonally by week 6.

The clonotype was recovered from an adult with an advanced solid tumor such as melanoma, head and neck, liver or kidney cancer. The chain carries TRBV30 and TRBJ1-5, with 8 bases lining up with TRBD1. The material was CD4+ or CD8+ T cells sorted from blood, obtained in a trial of the OX40 agonist ivuxolimab. The CDR3 region has the DNA TGTGCCTGGAGTTGGACAGGGCGTGTTCAGCCCCAGCATTTT. It encodes CAWSWTGRVQPQHF.